These 30 T cell receptor beta chains came from one sample sequenced in a study of cytomegalovirus exposure and HLA in healthy donors. The PCR used 60 Vbeta and 13 Jbeta primers. Some clones are missing from TCRdb's copy, which holds only in-frame ones; the method was immunoSEQ multiplex PCR. There are 65,000 to 75,000 clones in the sample; around three quarters occur only once, and approximately 6.3% lies in the top ten. Sequencing input: PBMCs. The receptors derive from a man over 45 in good health and CMV-seronegative.

The chain combines TRBV7-9 with TRBJ2-7; 7 positions agree with TRBD2. Germline trimming cut 6 bases from V and 0 bases from J; bases unmatched to any gene: 5. Germline V gene data show CDR1 as SEHNR and CDR2 as FQNEAQ (reference sequence). The CDR3 sequence is 14 residues long. The CDR3 reads CASRHSGSSYEQYF. CDR3 coding DNA: TGTGCCAGCAGACATAGCGGGTCCTCCTACGAGCAGTACTTC.

This chain connects TRBV5-1 to TRBJ1-1; no clear D. V was pared by 3 bases and J by 1 base, with 10 bases between. The CDR3 covers 14 residues. Germline CDR1 is SGHRS and CDR2 is YFSETQ. Here the CDR3 reads CASSSMPQNTEAFF. The CDR3 coding sequence is TGCGCCAGCAGCTCAATGCCACAGAACACTGAAGCTTTCTTT. The entire variable domain, with the rest obtained from reference TRBV5-1 and TRBJ1-1, is as follows: KAGVTQTPRYLIKTRGQQVTLSCSPISGHRSVSWYQQTPGQGLQFLFEYFSETQRNKGNFPGRFSGRQFSNSRSEMNVSTLELGDSALYLCASSSMPQNTEAFFGQGTRLTVV.

V and J are TRBV9 and TRBJ2-1; 7 bases fit TRBD2. J was trimmed by 8 bases and V by 0 bases; bases with no gene match: 8. Germline assignment: CDR1 SGDLS and CDR2 YYNGEE. CDR3 length equals 15 residues. In DNA form, the CDR3 reads TGTGCCAGCAGCGTAGATAACGGGAGGAGGTATGAGCAGTTCTTC. It is translated as CASSVDNGRRYEQFF.

The rearrangement joins TRBV19 to TRBJ1-4; TRBD1 matches at 7 bases. CDR1 and CDR2 (germline): LNHDA, SQIVND (reference sequence). This CDR3 is built from 16 residues. The V gene end was trimmed by 7 bases and the J gene end by 5 bases; junction bases not matched to a gene: 13. CDR3 protein: CASTPLWGQKNEKLFF. CDR3 sequence (DNA): TGTGCCAGTACCCCCCTCTGGGGACAGAAGAATGAAAAACTGTTTTTT.

The chain joins TRBV5-1 to TRBJ1-6, with 10 bases that match TRBD1. The CDR3 is 15 residues long. J gave up 5 bases and V 5 bases, and 4 bases lay outside the gene matches. Germline V CDR1 and CDR2: SGHRS, YFSETQ. CDR3 sequence: CASRHGTGDNSPLHF. In nucleotides, the CDR3 is TGCGCCAGCAGACATGGGACAGGGGATAATTCACCCCTCCACTTT.

J is TRBJ2-7 and V is TRBV4-1, with D possibly being TRBD2 (5 bases). The CDR3 sequence is 16 residues long. Trimming left V 0 bases short and J 1 base short, with 13 bases between. Looked up from germline, CDR1 is MGHRA and CDR2 is YSYEKL. The CDR3 nucleotides are TGCGCCAGCAGCCAAGATGCAAGCGGACCATCCTACGAGCAGTACTTC. This translates into CASSQDASGPSYEQYF.

The chain joins TRBV13 to TRBJ2-1; 7 nucleotides match TRBD1. Per the germline V gene, CDR1 is PRHDT and CDR2 is FYEKMQ (reference sequence). The CDR3 totals 13 residues. V lost 5 bases to trimming and J lost 8 bases; unmatched junction nucleotides: 6. The chain's CDR3 is CASSADRVHEQFF. The CDR3 nucleotides are TGTGCCAGCAGCGCTGACAGGGTCCATGAGCAGTTCTTC.

The rearrangement joins TRBV7-2 to TRBJ2-1; TRBD2 might be the D (6 bases). V was clipped by 6 bases and J by 4 bases, with 16 bases between them. CDR1 is SGHTA and CDR2 is FQGNSA in the germline V gene. The CDR3 covers 15 residues. The CDR3 loop is CASRVRDSLYNEQFF. DNA for the CDR3: TGTGCCAGCAGGGTTCGGGACTCTCTTTACAATGAGCAGTTCTTC.

This clone showed up just a few times. The rearrangement links TRBV25-1 to TRBJ2-7, with 14 bases that match TRBD2. The CDR3 runs 15 residues. Germline lookup yields CDR1 MGHDK and CDR2 SYGVNS. V gave up 5 bases and J gave up 12 bases; unmatched junction bases: 12. CDR3 loop: CASSLTSGRALTPYF. As DNA, the CDR3 is TGTGCCAGCAGTCTGACTAGCGGGAGGGCCTTAACCCCGTACTTC.

The J gene is TRBJ1-1, the V gene TRBV7-9; TRBD1 might be the D (5 bases). This CDR3 contains 15 residues. In germline, CDR1 is SEHNR, CDR2 FQNEAQ (reference sequence). Trimming cost V 5 bases and J 1 base, with 14 bases left between them. CDR3 DNA: TGTGCCAGCAGCCCCGTGGGGCGCTCGAACACTGAAGCTTTCTTT. Protein product: CASSPVGRSNTEAFF.

The V gene is TRBV6-5, the J gene TRBJ1-5; D may be TRBD1 (6 bases). Germline CDR1 reads MNHEY; CDR2 reads SVGAGI. This CDR3 region has 13 residues. The germline V and J ends were trimmed by 10 bases and 0 bases, with 10 bases remaining between them. DNA for the CDR3: TGTGCCATCGGACAGAATAGCAATCAGCCCCAGCATTTT. It encodes CAIGQNSNQPQHF.

The rearrangement links TRBV5-6 to TRBJ1-5; 10 bases align to TRBD1. This CDR3 has 18 amino acids. The junction had 14 bases not matched to a gene; V was cut back by 3 bases and J by 5 bases. The V gene's germline CDR1 is SGHDT and CDR2 YYEEEE. This CDR3 is CASSWWGQGSSRDQPQHF. CDR3 DNA: TGTGCCAGCAGCTGGTGGGGACAGGGGAGTAGTAGGGATCAGCCCCAGCATTTT.

The chain is built from TRBV6-1 and TRBJ1-5; TRBD1 matches 8 bases. CDR1 is MNHNS and CDR2 is SASEGT in the germline V gene. J gave up 4 bases and V 2 bases, and 7 bases lay outside the gene matches. CDR3 size: 16 residues. CDR3 sequence reads: CASSEYWDRLNQPQHF. The DNA for the CDR3 is TGTGCCAGCAGTGAATACTGGGACAGGTTGAATCAGCCCCAGCATTTT.

The chain is built from TRBV9 and TRBJ2-1; 10 nucleotides agree with TRBD1. This CDR3 has 13 amino acids. Germline V gene sequence: CDR1 SGDLS, CDR2 YYNGEE. With 7 bases clipped from V and 4 bases from J, the junction kept 2 bases outside the gene matches. CDR3 protein: CASGTGEYNEQFF. The CDR3 DNA reads as TGTGCCAGCGGGACAGGGGAATACAATGAGCAGTTCTTC.

The chain couples TRBV10-3 to TRBJ2-1; 7 bases fit TRBD1. J was trimmed by 6 bases and V by 2 bases; bases with no gene match: 1. CDR3 length: 13 residues. Germline V gene sequence: CDR1 ENHRY, CDR2 SYGVKD. The CDR3 coding sequence is TGTGCCATCAGTGAGAGGGGGCCCAATGAGCAGTTCTTC. Amino acids: CAISERGPNEQFF.

By proportion, this clone is medium-sized. V usage is TRBV10-2 and J usage is TRBJ2-1; no clear D gene. The germline V gene encodes CDR1 WSHSY and CDR2 SAAADI. The CDR3 is 14 residues long. V shed 3 bases and J shed 6 bases, with 12 bases lying between them. In DNA form, the CDR3 reads TGCGCCAGCAGTGATCCGTTCACACCCAATGAGCAGTTCTTC. This gives the protein CASSDPFTPNEQFF.

The rearrangement joins TRBV27 to TRBJ1-2, with a possible D match to TRBD1 (6 bases). V was trimmed by 1 base and J by 1 base, leaving 10 bases between them. The germline gives CDR1 MNHEY, CDR2 SMNVEV (reference sequence). CDR3 length equals 15 residues. The CDR3 reads CASSLFGGHNYGYTF. In nucleotides, the CDR3 is TGTGCCAGCAGTTTATTCGGGGGGCATAACTATGGCTACACCTTC.

This clone has only one observation. The chain links TRBV7-2 to TRBJ1-1; D remains ambiguous. CDR1 and CDR2 (germline): SGHTA, FQGNSA. Between the trimmed V and J ends, which lost 3 bases and 2 bases, there was a span of 7 bases. The CDR3 has 13 residues. The CDR3 protein is CASSFVQNTEAFF. The CDR3 DNA follows: TGTGCCAGCAGCTTCGTACAAAACACTGAAGCTTTCTTT. Complete variable domain (other parts from reference TRBV7-2 and TRBJ1-1): GAGVSQSPSNKVTEKGKDVELRCDPISGHTALYWYRQSLGQGLEFLIYFQGNSAPDKSGLPSDRFSAERTGGSVSTLTIQRTQQEDSAVYLCASSFVQNTEAFFGQGTRLTVV.

This chain connects TRBV18 to TRBJ2-3; TRBD1 agrees at 8 bases. The CDR3 covers 15 residues. The J segment lost 5 bases and the V segment lost 5 bases, leaving 9 bases of the junction unmatched. Germline CDR1 KGHSH, CDR2 LQKENI. The CDR3 bases are TGTGCCAGCTCATTACCGCGGACAGGGAGAGATACGCAGTATTTT. Amino acids: CASSLPRTGRDTQYF.

The chain is built from TRBV28 and TRBJ1-4, with 7 bases that match TRBD1. Germline CDR1 is MDHEN and CDR2 is SYDVKM. This CDR3 comprises 16 residues. After removal of 5 bases from V and 7 bases from J, the junction contained 13 bases not matched to a gene. The CDR3 sequence is CASSQFSTGVVEKLFF. CDR3 nucleotides: TGTGCCAGCAGTCAATTCTCAACAGGGGTGGTTGAAAAACTGTTTTTT.

The V and J genes are TRBV4-1 and TRBJ1-2; D unresolved. The CDR3 extends over 15 amino acids. Per germline, CDR1 MGHRA and CDR2 YSYEKL. Trimming left V 1 base short and J 6 bases short, with 15 bases between. This CDR3 reads CASSQGHGERDGYTF. The CDR3 nucleotides read TGCGCCAGCAGCCAAGGTCATGGGGAGAGGGATGGCTACACCTTC.

V is TRBV14 and J is TRBJ2-1, with unresolved D. The CDR3 spans 15 residues. The germline CDR1 and CDR2 sequences are SGHDN and FVKESK. The V gene lost 0 bases and the J gene lost 3 bases, with 9 bases spanning the gap. The CDR3 loop is CASSQEGRYYNEQFF. Written as DNA, the CDR3 is TGTGCCAGCAGCCAAGAGGGCAGATACTACAATGAGCAGTTCTTC.

The rearrangement joins TRBV20-1 to TRBJ1-2, with D possibly being TRBD1 (6 bases). The CDR3 consists of 11 residues. V lost 4 bases and J 4 bases, leaving 7 bases between the germline ends. Germline CDR1 is DFQATT and CDR2 is SNEGSKA (reference sequence). CDR3 region: CSANRVYGYTF. The CDR3 DNA sequence: TGCAGTGCTAACAGGGTCTATGGCTACACCTTC.

The chain combines TRBV19 with TRBJ1-1; D unresolved. Trimming pared 5 bases from V and 11 bases from J, leaving 15 bases between. The CDR3 sequence is 12 residues long. Germline loops: CDR1 LNHDA, CDR2 SQIVND (reference sequence). The CDR3 DNA sequence: TGTGCCAGTAGTGTGGTTGGGCAGCGGGCTTTCTTT. Amino acids: CASSVVGQRAFF.

The chain links TRBV5-4 to TRBJ1-2; D ambiguous. The CDR3 runs 14 residues. Trimming removed 0 bases at V and 1 base at J, with 7 bases between. CDR1 is SGHNT, CDR2 YYREEE, per germline (reference sequence). The CDR3, as DNA: TGTGCCAGCAGCTTGGAAGCCCTTAACTATGGCTACACCTTC. Translated, it gives CASSLEALNYGYTF.

The chain employs TRBV5-1 and TRBJ1-5, with D unresolved. This CDR3 comprises 14 residues. The germline gives CDR1 SGHRS, CDR2 YFSETQ. V lost 0 bases and J 3 bases, leaving 7 bases between the germline ends. The CDR3 sequence is CASSLDSINQPQHF. In DNA, the CDR3 is TGCGCCAGCAGCTTGGACAGCATCAATCAGCCCCAGCATTTT. Full variable domain (outside the CDR3, taken from reference TRBV5-1 and TRBJ1-5): KAGVTQTPRYLIKTRGQQVTLSCSPISGHRSVSWYQQTPGQGLQFLFEYFSETQRNKGNFPGRFSGRQFSNSRSEMNVSTLELGDSALYLCASSLDSINQPQHFGDGTRLSIL.

This clone showed up just once. The chain employs TRBV27 and TRBJ1-2; 9 positions agree with TRBD1. The V and J ends lost 6 bases and 8 bases, in that order; junction bases with no gene match: 7. The germline gives CDR1 MNHEY, CDR2 SMNVEV (reference sequence). This CDR3 has 13 amino acids. This CDR3 reads CASSRGQGIGYTF. CDR3 nucleotides: TGTGCCAGCAGCCGAGGACAGGGGATAGGCTACACCTTC.

The rearrangement joins TRBV4-1 to TRBJ1-1; D unresolved. The V gene lost 5 bases and the J gene lost 0 bases, with 22 bases spanning the gap. CDR1 and CDR2 from the germline V gene are MGHRA and YSYEKL. This CDR3 region has 18 residues. CDR3 protein: CASSSKAVPQRVNTEAFF. The CDR3 nucleotides read TGCGCCAGCAGCTCTAAAGCGGTCCCTCAAAGGGTGAACACTGAAGCTTTCTTT.

The J gene is TRBJ1-1, the V gene TRBV27, with D possibly TRBD1 on 6 matching bases. Germline CDR1 is MNHEY and CDR2 is SMNVEV (reference sequence). This CDR3 is 14 amino acids long. V gave up 3 bases and J gave up 1 base, with 9 bases separating them. For the CDR3, the DNA is TGTGCCAGCAGTTTCCAGGGGAAGAACACTGAAGCTTTCTTT. It specifies CASSFQGKNTEAFF.

The chain carries TRBV5-1 and TRBJ1-3; a weak D match, TRBD1 (5 bases). There are 16 residues in the CDR3. V was pared by 4 bases and J by 0 bases, with 14 bases between. The germline V gene has CDR1 SGHRS and CDR2 YFSETQ. The CDR3 nucleotides are TGCGCCAGCAGCGCGACACCTCAGGGCTCTGGAAACACCATATATTTT. This translates into CASSATPQGSGNTIYF.